The 25 T cell receptor beta chains listed next were all sequenced from one sample in a study of blood T cell repertoires in COVID-19. Sequencing was performed with immunoSEQ multiplex PCR; in TCRdb, only in-frame clones are kept and a portion is missing. The sample lists 180,000 or so clones; approximately 82% were seen once. Sequencing was carried out using peripheral blood. The source is a human donor with acute or convalescent COVID-19. The donor label of this sample is uncertain.

This chain uses TRBV11-2 with TRBJ1-6; D perhaps matches TRBD1 (5 bases). The CDR3 runs 20 residues. The V and J ends lost 0 bases and 4 bases respectively, with 22 bases between them. Germline loops: CDR1 SGHAT, CDR2 FQNNGV. The CDR3 protein is CASSLDLGHPKGTYNSPLHF. CDR3 DNA sequence: TGTGCCAGCAGCTTAGATCTAGGACACCCTAAAGGAACATATAATTCACCCCTCCACTTT.

This chain uses TRBV28 with TRBJ2-1, with 10 bases identical to TRBD2. The length of the CDR3 is 14 residues. With V trimmed by 4 bases and J by 7 bases, 4 bases remained unmatched. CDR1 and CDR2 (germline): MDHEN, SYDVKM. The CDR3 DNA is TGTGCCAGCAGTTCCCTAGCGGGAGTGAATGAGCAGTTCTTC. This sequence encodes CASSSLAGVNEQFF.

The chain uses TRBV3-1 (or the pseudogene TRBV3-2) and TRBJ2-6, with TRBD2 matching 12 bases. CDR1 is LGHDT and CDR2 is YNNKEL in the germline V gene (reference sequence). The junction had 3 bases not matched to a gene; V was cut back by 0 bases and J by 0 bases. There are 19 residues in the CDR3. The CDR3 reads CASSQEGTSGFSGANVLTF. As DNA, the CDR3 is TGTGCCAGCAGCCAAGAGGGGACTAGCGGGTTCTCTGGGGCCAACGTCCTGACTTTC.

The count of this clone is one. J is TRBJ2-7 and V is TRBV5-1; D perhaps matches TRBD1 (6 bases). V gave up 1 base and J gave up 4 bases, with 9 bases separating them. Per germline, CDR1 SGHRS and CDR2 YFSETQ. This CDR3 is built from 13 residues. CDR3 protein: CASSLSGVYEQYF. The CDR3 nucleotides read TGCGCCAGCAGCTTGTCAGGGGTTTACGAGCAGTACTTC.

The V gene is TRBV6-6, the J gene TRBJ2-3; 9 bases line up with TRBD2. This CDR3 region has 16 residues. Trimming at V came to 6 bases and at J to 0 bases, leaving 7 bases not matched to a gene. CDR1 and CDR2 from the germline V gene are MNHNY and SVGAGI (reference sequence). DNA of the CDR3: TGTGCCAGCAGCCCCGGGACTAGCAAGAGCACAGATACGCAGTATTTT. Amino acid sequence: CASSPGTSKSTDTQYF.

This clone was seen more than once but under ten times. V usage is TRBV7-9 and J usage is TRBJ2-5; TRBD2 matches at 8 bases. Trimming cost V 3 bases and J 5 bases; bases outside gene matches: 5. Germline V gene sequence: CDR1 SEHNR, CDR2 FQNEAQ (reference sequence). This CDR3 contains 14 residues. The CDR3 coding sequence is TGTGCCAGCAGCTTTGCGGGAGGTTTGGAGACCCAGTACTTC. Residues: CASSFAGGLETQYF.

The chain recombines TRBV24-1 with TRBJ2-3, with a tentative D call TRBD2 (6 bases). Germline values: CDR1 KGHDR, CDR2 SFDVKD. This CDR3 is built from 15 residues. Trimming cost V 5 bases and J 2 bases, with 13 bases left between them. In nucleotides, the CDR3 is TGTGCCACCAGTGCCGCTAGCGAAAACACAGATACGCAGTATTTT. Translating it yields CATSAASENTDTQYF.

This clone came up once. Here the CDR3 reads CASSLAPTKLAFGDTQYF. In DNA form, the CDR3 reads TGTGCCAGCAGCTTAGCGCCGACTAAACTAGCGTTCGGAGATACGCAGTATTTT. J is TRBJ2-3 and V is TRBV7-9; 7 nucleotides align to TRBD2. The junction had 14 bases not matched to a gene; V was cut back by 0 bases and J by 5 bases. This CDR3 has 18 residues. In germline, CDR1 is SEHNR, CDR2 FQNEAQ (reference sequence).

Here the CDR3 DNA reads TGTGCCAGCAGCTATAGAAGCAATCAGCCCCAGCATTTT. The encoded protein is CASSYRSNQPQHF. This chain joins TRBV27 and TRBJ1-5; D gene unclear. This CDR3 is 13 amino acids long. Looked up from germline, CDR1 is MNHEY and CDR2 is SMNVEV (reference sequence). Trimming stripped 6 bases from V and 1 base from J, with 7 bases between.

The chain carries TRBV25-1 and TRBJ2-7; 7 bases map to TRBD1. CDR1 MGHDK and CDR2 SYGVNS come from the germline V gene. This CDR3 comprises 13 residues. Trimming took 5 bases from V and 9 from J; bases not matched to a gene: 10. The CDR3, as DNA: TGTGCCAGCAGTCGGACAGGACCGGCCGGGCAGTACTTC. Translating it yields CASSRTGPAGQYF.

V usage is TRBV7-2 and J usage is TRBJ2-2, with a tentative D call TRBD2 (6 bases). The germline CDR1 and CDR2 sequences are SGHTA and FQGNSA. V lost 5 bases and J lost 3, with 10 bases in between. The CDR3 has 14 amino acids. DNA of the CDR3: TGTGCCAGCAGCGTCAGCGGGTACACCGGGGAGCTGTTTTTT. It specifies CASSVSGYTGELFF.

The V gene is TRBV19, the J gene TRBJ2-7; 7 bases agree with TRBD2. The CDR3 runs 17 residues. Per the germline V gene, CDR1 is LNHDA and CDR2 is SQIVND (reference sequence). The J segment lost 1 base and the V segment lost 7 bases, leaving 16 bases of the junction unmatched. The CDR3 loop is CASTPRGGSPPSYEQYF. For the CDR3, the DNA is TGTGCCAGTACCCCCCGGGGAGGGTCTCCGCCTTCCTACGAGCAGTACTTC.

The CDR3 DNA follows: TGTGCCAGCAGCCTCCTGTCGGGAGAATATGGTGAGCAGTTCTTC. It is translated as CASSLLSGEYGEQFF. V usage is TRBV6-5 and J usage is TRBJ2-1; weak D call: TRBD2 (6 bases). This CDR3 comprises 15 residues. The germline V gene encodes CDR1 MNHEY and CDR2 SVGAGI. Trimming removed 6 bases at V and 9 bases at J, with 21 bases between.

CDR3 in DNA: TGTGCCAGCAGTGAAACAGGGTTGTTTGAAAAACTGTTTTTT. This translates into CASSETGLFEKLFF. The chain has TRBV6-1 and TRBJ1-4, with D perhaps matching TRBD1 (6 bases). Deletions cut 2 bases from V and 7 bases from J, with 11 bases between. The CDR3 consists of 14 residues. The germline V gene has CDR1 MNHNS and CDR2 SASEGT.

The chain combines TRBV24-1 with TRBJ2-1; 15 bases are shared with TRBD2. CDR3 size: 18 residues. Germline loops: CDR1 KGHDR, CDR2 SFDVKD. The trim removed 4 bases at V and 6 bases at J, leaving 9 bases unmatched. Written as DNA, the CDR3 is TGTGCCACCAGTGAGGGGACTAGCGGGAGGTCTAGGGTCAATGAGCAGTTCTTC. Its translation is CATSEGTSGRSRVNEQFF.

The genes are TRBV6-6 and TRBJ2-7; 8 bases align to TRBD1. Germline V gene lookup returns CDR1 MNHNY and CDR2 SVGAGI (reference sequence). J lost 0 bases, V lost 5 bases, and 6 bases had no gene match. The CDR3 totals 15 residues. The CDR3 protein is CASSPGQGFSYEQYF. The DNA of the CDR3 is TGTGCCAGCAGTCCCGGACAGGGTTTCTCCTACGAGCAGTACTTC.

V gene TRBV9 combines with J gene TRBJ2-7, with TRBD1 as a possible D gene (5 bases). Trimming took 4 bases from V and 2 from J, leaving 22 bases between them. The V gene's germline CDR1 is SGDLS and CDR2 YYNGEE. This CDR3 is built from 17 residues. The CDR3 is CASSSFPLQGKAYEQYF. CDR3 nucleotides: TGTGCCAGCAGCTCGTTTCCGCTTCAGGGAAAGGCCTACGAGCAGTACTTC.

The chain couples TRBV30 to TRBJ2-5; 8 bases align to TRBD2. Germline V gene lookup returns CDR1 GTSNPN and CDR2 SVGIG (reference sequence). V was clipped by 3 bases and J by 4 bases; unmatched bases: 10. This CDR3 is built from 15 residues. CDR3 in DNA: TGTGCCTGGAGGTATACGGGACTAGGGCGAGAGACCCAGTACTTC. It specifies CAWRYTGLGRETQYF.

The chain uses TRBV5-1 and TRBJ1-2, with D possibly TRBD1 on 6 matching bases. Trimming stripped 4 bases from V and 2 bases from J, with 12 bases between. This CDR3 has 14 residues. Looked up from germline, CDR1 is SGHRS and CDR2 is YFSETQ. Written as DNA, the CDR3 is TGCGCCAGCAGCCCGTTGACAGGAAACTATGGCTACACCTTC. Translating gives CASSPLTGNYGYTF.

The chain has TRBV11-3 and TRBJ2-2; perhaps TRBD1 as D (5 bases). The CDR3 runs to 15 residues. The V end lost 5 bases, the J end lost 3 bases, and 13 bases lay between the germline ends. Germline assignment: CDR1 SGHNT and CDR2 YENEEA. This chain's CDR3 is CASSPRGDYTGELFF. The CDR3, as DNA: TGTGCCAGCAGCCCAAGGGGCGACTACACCGGGGAGCTGTTTTTT.

The table lists this clone with a count of one. The V and J genes are TRBV6-2 or TRBV6-3 and TRBJ1-5, with 9 bases lining up with TRBD1. This CDR3 has 17 amino acids. The V gene end was trimmed by 6 bases and the J gene end by 0 bases; junction bases not matched to a gene: 9. CDR1 is MNHEY, CDR2 SVGEGT, per germline. This CDR3 is CASSRNDRGSSNQPQHF. The CDR3 DNA reads TGTGCCAGCAGCCGGAATGACAGGGGGAGTAGCAATCAGCCCCAGCATTTT.

This clone came up a few times. The chain couples TRBV7-9 to TRBJ2-7; 10 bases align to TRBD2. Germline V gene sequence: CDR1 SEHNR, CDR2 FQNEAQ (reference sequence). This CDR3 is 16 amino acids long. The junction had 14 bases not matched to a gene; V was cut back by 5 bases and J by 7 bases. The CDR3 coding sequence is TGTGCCAGCAGCGACCCACAAACACAGCGGGAGGGAGAGCAGTACTTC. This gives the protein CASSDPQTQREGEQYF.

This sequence joins TRBV5-4 and TRBJ1-4; D may be TRBD1 (5 bases). The CDR3 has 15 amino acids. The germline V gene has CDR1 SGHNT and CDR2 YYREEE (reference sequence). Trimming shortened V by 1 base and J by 8 bases, and 15 bases separated the two germline ends. The CDR3 is CASSLIPGRSEKLFF. Written as DNA, the CDR3 is TGTGCCAGCAGCTTGATCCCAGGGCGAAGCGAAAAACTGTTTTTT.

V is TRBV5-1 and J is TRBJ2-5; 7 bases align to TRBD1. Unmatched junction bases numbered 4, after V lost 0 bases and J lost 2 bases. CDR1 is SGHRS, CDR2 YFSETQ, per germline. This CDR3 has 15 residues. The CDR3 reads CASSLAGQKQETQYF. The CDR3 nucleotides read TGCGCCAGCAGCTTGGCGGGACAGAAACAAGAGACCCAGTACTTC.

This chain uses TRBV30 with TRBJ2-3, with 8 bases aligning to TRBD2. Unmatched junction bases numbered 0, after V lost 1 base and J lost 6 bases. This CDR3 contains 12 residues. Germline CDR1 is GTSNPN and CDR2 is SVGIG (reference sequence). The CDR3 coding sequence is TGTGCCTGGAGTGGGACTAGCGATACGCAGTATTTT. Translating gives CAWSGTSDTQYF.